This T cell receptor (beta chain) was sequenced for a study of blood T cell repertoires in COVID-19. Across the whole study: Both acute and convalescent COVID-19 samples were obtained from the United States, Italy and Spain. Nucleic acid was either cDNA or gDNA, and it came from T cells, B-cell-depleted T cells, or PBMCs.

Clones were sequenced by immunoSEQ multiplex PCR, and TCRdb holds only the in-frame ones, with some missing. The data contain some 120,000 clones, 70% to 80% of them singletons. The length of the CDR3 is 12 residues. Germline CDR1 is SQVTM and CDR2 is ANQGSEA. V was pared by 7 bases and J by 8 bases, with 16 bases between. Material: peripheral blood. This chain links TRBV29-1 with TRBJ2-3; D is possibly TRBD1 (8 bases). The receptor's source is a human donor in a cohort sampled during active COVID-19. CDR3: CSAPTGEGTQYF. The CDR3 nucleotides are TGCAGCGCTCCGACAGGGGAGGGTACGCAGTATTTT.